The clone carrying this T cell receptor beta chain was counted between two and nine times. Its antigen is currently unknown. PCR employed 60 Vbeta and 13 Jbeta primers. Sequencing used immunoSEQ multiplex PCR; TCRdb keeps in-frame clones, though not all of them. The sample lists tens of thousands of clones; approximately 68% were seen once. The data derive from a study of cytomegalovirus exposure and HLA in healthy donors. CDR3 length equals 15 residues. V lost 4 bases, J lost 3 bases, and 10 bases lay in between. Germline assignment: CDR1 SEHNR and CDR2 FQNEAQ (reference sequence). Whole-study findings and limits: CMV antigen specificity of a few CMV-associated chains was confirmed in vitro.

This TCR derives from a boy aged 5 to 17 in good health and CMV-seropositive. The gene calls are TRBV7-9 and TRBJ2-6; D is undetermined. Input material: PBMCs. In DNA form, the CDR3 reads TGTGCCAGCAGCTCCCCAGTTGGTGGGGCCAACGTCCTGACTTTC. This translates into CASSSPVGGANVLTF.